The entry below describes one T cell receptor beta chain. No antigen is known for it. The CDR3 totals 14 residues. Trimming removed 3 bases at V and 2 bases at J, with 9 bases between. In germline, CDR1 is SGHKS, CDR2 YYEKEE (reference sequence). These data come from a study of T cells in lung cancer brain metastases. For the study at large: Primary and brain metastasis specimens were taken a median roughly 330 days apart. Study-level points and caveats: Paired primaries held more unique productive clones than brain metastases (median roughly 4,600 versus 1,500).

Produced via immunoSEQ multiplex PCR; TCRdb's table is partial and in-frame only. The sample includes several thousand clones, roughly 88% of them seen just once. Guided by marked H&E slides, tumor areas were macrodissected from five unstained, deparaffinized 10 um sections. The sequence derives from a woman aged 50 to 60 with non-small cell lung cancer. Sequenced material: tumor tissue from the primary lung tumor. V gene TRBV5-5 combines with J gene TRBJ1-5; no firm D call. CDR3 bases: TGTGCCAGCAGCTCGTGGTTGGGCAATCAGCCCCAGCATTTT. This sequence encodes CASSSWLGNQPQHF.